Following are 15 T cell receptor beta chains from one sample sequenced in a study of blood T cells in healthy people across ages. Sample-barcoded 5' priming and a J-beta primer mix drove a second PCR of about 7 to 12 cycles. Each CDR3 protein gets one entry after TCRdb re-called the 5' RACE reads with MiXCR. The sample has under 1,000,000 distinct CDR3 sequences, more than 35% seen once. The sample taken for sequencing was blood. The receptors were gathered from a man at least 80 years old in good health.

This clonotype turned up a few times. The CDR3 nucleotides are TGCAGTGCTACGGGACTAGCGGCCCTGGAGACCCAGTACTTC. Translated, it gives CSATGLAALETQYF. The chain employs TRBV20-1 and TRBJ2-5, with 11 positions matching TRBD2. The CDR3 totals 14 residues. J lost 5 bases, V lost 4 bases, and 6 bases had no gene match. Germline V lookup: CDR1 DFQATT, CDR2 SNEGSKA (reference sequence).

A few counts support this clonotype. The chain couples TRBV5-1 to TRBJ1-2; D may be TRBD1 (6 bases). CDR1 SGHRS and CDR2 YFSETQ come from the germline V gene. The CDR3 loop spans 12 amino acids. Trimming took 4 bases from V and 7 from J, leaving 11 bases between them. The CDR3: CASSPRGSGYTF. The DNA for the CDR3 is TGCGCCAGCAGCCCCAGGGGTTCTGGCTACACCTTC.

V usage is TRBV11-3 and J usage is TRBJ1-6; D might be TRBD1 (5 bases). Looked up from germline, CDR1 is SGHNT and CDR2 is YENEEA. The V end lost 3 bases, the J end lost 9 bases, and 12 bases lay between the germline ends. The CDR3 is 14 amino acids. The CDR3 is CASSLRQGRSPLHF. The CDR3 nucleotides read TGTGCCAGCAGCTTGCGGCAGGGACGTTCACCCCTCCACTTT.

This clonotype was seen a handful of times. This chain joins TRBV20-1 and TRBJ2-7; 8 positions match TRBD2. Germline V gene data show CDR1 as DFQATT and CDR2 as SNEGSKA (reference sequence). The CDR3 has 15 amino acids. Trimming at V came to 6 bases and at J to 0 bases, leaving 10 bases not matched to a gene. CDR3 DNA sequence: TGCAGTGCAATTGGACTAGCCAAAAACTCCTACGAGCAGTACTTC. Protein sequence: CSAIGLAKNSYEQYF.

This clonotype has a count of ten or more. CDR3 protein: CAISVASGRAINEQFF. Here the CDR3 DNA reads TGTGCCATCAGTGTGGCTAGCGGGAGGGCCATAAATGAGCAGTTCTTC. The V gene is TRBV10-3, the J gene TRBJ2-1; TRBD2 matches at 12 bases. The CDR3 totals 16 residues. The trim removed 4 bases at V and 7 bases at J, leaving 8 bases unmatched. Per germline, CDR1 ENHRY and CDR2 SYGVKD.

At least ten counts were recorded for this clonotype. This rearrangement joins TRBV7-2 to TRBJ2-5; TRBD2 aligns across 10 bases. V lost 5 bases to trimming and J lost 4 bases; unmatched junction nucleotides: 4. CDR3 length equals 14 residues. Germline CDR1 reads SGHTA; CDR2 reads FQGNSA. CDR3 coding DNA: TGTGCCAGCAGCGTGACTAGCGGGCGAGAGACCCAGTACTTC. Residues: CASSVTSGRETQYF.

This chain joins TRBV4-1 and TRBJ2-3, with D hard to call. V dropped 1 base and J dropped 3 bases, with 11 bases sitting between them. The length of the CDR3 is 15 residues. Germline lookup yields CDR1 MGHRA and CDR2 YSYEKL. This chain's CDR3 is CASSQVTGSTDTQYF. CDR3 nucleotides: TGCGCCAGCAGCCAAGTAACGGGCTCAACAGATACGCAGTATTTT.

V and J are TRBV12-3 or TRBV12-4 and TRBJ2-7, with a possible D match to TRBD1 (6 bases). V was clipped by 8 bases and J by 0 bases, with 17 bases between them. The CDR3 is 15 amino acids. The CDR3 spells CASSDRTKSSYEQYF. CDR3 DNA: TGTGCCAGCTCCGACAGGACAAAGAGCTCCTACGAGCAGTACTTC.

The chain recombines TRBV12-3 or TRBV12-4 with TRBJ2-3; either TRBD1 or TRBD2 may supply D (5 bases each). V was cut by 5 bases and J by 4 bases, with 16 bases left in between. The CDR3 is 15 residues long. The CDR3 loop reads CASSLGWGKADTQYF. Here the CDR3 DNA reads TGTGCCAGCAGTCTTGGCTGGGGGAAAGCAGATACGCAGTATTTT.

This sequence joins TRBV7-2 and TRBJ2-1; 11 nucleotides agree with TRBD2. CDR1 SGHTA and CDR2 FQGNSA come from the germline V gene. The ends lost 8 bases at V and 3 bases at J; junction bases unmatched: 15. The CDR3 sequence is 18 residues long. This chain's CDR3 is CASARDTSGRVVYNEQFF. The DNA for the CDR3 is TGTGCCAGCGCAAGGGACACTAGCGGGAGAGTAGTCTACAATGAGCAGTTCTTC.

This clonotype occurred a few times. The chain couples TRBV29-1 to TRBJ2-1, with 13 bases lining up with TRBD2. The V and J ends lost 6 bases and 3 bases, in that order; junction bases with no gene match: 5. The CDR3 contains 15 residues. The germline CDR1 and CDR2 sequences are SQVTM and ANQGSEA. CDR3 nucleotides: TGCAGCGTCCGACTAGCGGGAGGCCTCTACAATGAGCAGTTCTTC. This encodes CSVRLAGGLYNEQFF.

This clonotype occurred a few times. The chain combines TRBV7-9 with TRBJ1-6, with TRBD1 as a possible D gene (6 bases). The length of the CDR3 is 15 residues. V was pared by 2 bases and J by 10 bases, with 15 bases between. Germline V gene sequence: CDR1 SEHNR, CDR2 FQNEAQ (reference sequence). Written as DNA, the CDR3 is TGTGCCAGCAGCTTAAGGGGGAGCAGAGAGTCACCCCTCCACTTT. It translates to CASSLRGSRESPLHF.

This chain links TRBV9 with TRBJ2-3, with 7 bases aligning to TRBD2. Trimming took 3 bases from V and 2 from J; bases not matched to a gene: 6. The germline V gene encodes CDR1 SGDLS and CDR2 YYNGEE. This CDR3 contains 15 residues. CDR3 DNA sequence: TGTGCCAGCAGCGCAGTGAGCGGGGACACAGATACGCAGTATTTT. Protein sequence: CASSAVSGDTDTQYF.

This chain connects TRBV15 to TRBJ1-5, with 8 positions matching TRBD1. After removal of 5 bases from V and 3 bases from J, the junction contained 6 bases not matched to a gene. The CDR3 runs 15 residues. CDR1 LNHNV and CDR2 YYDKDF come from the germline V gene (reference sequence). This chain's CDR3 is CATSRDRTYNQPQHF. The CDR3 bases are TGTGCCACCAGCCGGGACAGGACCTACAATCAGCCCCAGCATTTT.

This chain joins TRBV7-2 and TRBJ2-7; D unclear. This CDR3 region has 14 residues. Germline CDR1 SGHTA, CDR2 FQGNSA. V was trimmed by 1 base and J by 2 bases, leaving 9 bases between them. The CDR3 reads CASSLEVGAYEQYF. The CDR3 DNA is TGTGCCAGCAGCTTAGAAGTAGGAGCCTACGAGCAGTACTTC.